Following are 21 T cell receptor beta chains from one sample sequenced in a study of tumor-infiltrating lymphocytes in glioblastoma multiforme. TCRB libraries came from RNA via three nested multiplex PCR rounds. TCRdb recomputed calls from the multiplex PCR reads with MiXCR, one row per CDR3 protein. Of 9,500 to 12,000 distinct CDR3 sequences in the sample, 66% were seen once. Sequencing input: brain tumor tissue. These receptors all stem from a male donor with glioblastoma.

The chain joins TRBV6-2 or TRBV6-3 to TRBJ2-5; maybe TRBD1 (5 bases). The V end lost 2 bases, the J end lost 5 bases, and 12 bases lay between the germline ends. Germline CDR1 reads MNHEY; CDR2 reads SVGEGT. The CDR3 covers 14 residues. As DNA, the CDR3 is TGTGCCAGCAGTTACCTCGGGCAGGGTGAGACCCAGTACTTC. Translated, it gives CASSYLGQGETQYF.

J is TRBJ2-1 and V is TRBV29-1, with TRBD2 matching 10 bases. The CDR3 runs to 14 residues. Germline CDR1 SQVTM, CDR2 ANQGSEA. V trimming: 6 bases; J trimming: 3 bases; junction bases outside the gene matches: 5. Here the CDR3 reads CSVDTSGDYNEQFF. CDR3 DNA: TGCAGCGTCGACACTAGCGGGGACTACAATGAGCAGTTCTTC.

As to this clonotype: The junction departs from germline at one end; a sequencing error may be responsible. The CDR3 nucleotides read TGTGCCGGCAGCTTAGTCCCCGCTAGTGGCAACTACAATGAGCAGTTCTTC. It specifies CAGSLVPASGNYNEQFF. This chain connects TRBV11-2 to TRBJ2-1; no clear D. Germline assignment: CDR1 SGHAT and CDR2 FQNNGV. The CDR3 has 17 amino acids.

A remark on this clonotype: A much larger clone lies a single base off, so this may be a read error. The chain uses TRBV7-9 and TRBJ2-7; TRBD1 or TRBD2 may be the D gene (5 bases each). In germline, CDR1 is SEHNR, CDR2 FQNEAQ (reference sequence). CDR3 length: 13 amino acids. The CDR3 nucleotides read TGTGCCAGCAGCTTCACGAGGGGTTACGGGCAGTACTTC. The encoded protein is CASSFTRGYGQYF.

The chain uses TRBV19 and TRBJ2-2, with 10 bases fitting TRBD2. J gave up 2 bases and V 6 bases, and 3 bases lay outside the gene matches. This CDR3 comprises 15 residues. CDR1 is LNHDA and CDR2 is SQIVND in the germline V gene (reference sequence). The CDR3 DNA reads as TGTGCCAGTAGCGGACTAGCGGTTAACACCGGGGAGCTGTTTTTT. The encoded protein is CASSGLAVNTGELFF.

The rearrangement links TRBV11-3 to TRBJ2-7; D remains unclear. Deletions cut 5 bases from V and 3 bases from J, with 14 bases between. From germline, CDR1 is SGHNT and CDR2 YENEEA. The CDR3 spans 14 residues. CDR3: CASSRPGLSYEQYF. The CDR3 region has the DNA TGTGCCAGCAGCCGGCCGGGCCTAAGCTACGAGCAGTACTTC.

Worth noting for this clonotype: Because the CDR3 is missing its conserved closing phenylalanine or tryptophan, this is likely a read error. The chain's CDR3 is CASSLGTLNTEAFS. Written as DNA, the CDR3 is TGTGCCAGCAGTTTAGGGACATTGAACACTGAAGCTTTCTCA. This chain joins TRBV12-3 or TRBV12-4 and TRBJ1-1; tentative D call: TRBD1 (5 bases). CDR3 length: 14 amino acids. Trimming shortened V by 1 base and J by 0 bases, and 6 bases separated the two germline ends.

This clonotype is classed as medium-sized. The chain recombines TRBV11-1 with TRBJ2-7; possible D gene TRBD1, 5 bases. The germline CDR1 and CDR2 sequences are SGHAT and FQDESV (reference sequence). V lost 5 bases and J lost 7, with 15 bases in between. There are 13 residues in the CDR3. As DNA, the CDR3 is TGTGCCAGCAGCCCTCGTCAGGGTGGTGAGCAGTACTTC. Translating gives CASSPRQGGEQYF.

To note about this clonotype: The junction and the germline gene differ at one end; a read error may be behind it. This chain joins TRBV20-1 and TRBJ2-4; 10 bases are a match to TRBD1. Germline CDR1 is DFQATT and CDR2 is SNEGSKA (reference sequence). CDR3 length: 19 amino acids. CDR3 nucleotide sequence: TGCGCTGCTAGAGACCCGGACAGGGGGATTCGGAAAGCCAAAAACATTCAGAACTTC. Protein sequence: CAARDPDRGIRKAKNIQNF.

V is TRBV20-1 and J is TRBJ2-4; 11 bases fit TRBD1. The ends lost 5 bases at V and 11 bases at J; junction bases unmatched: 14. Germline CDR1 reads DFQATT; CDR2 reads SNEGSKA (reference sequence). The CDR3 length is 15 residues. The CDR3 here is CSAAGTGGAKDFQYF. For the CDR3, the DNA is TGCAGTGCTGCCGGGACAGGGGGTGCCAAAGACTTTCAGTACTTC.

Only one count was recorded for this clonotype. V is TRBV10-3 and J is TRBJ2-1; 9 bases map to TRBD2. The CDR3 sequence is 16 residues long. Germline trimming cut 6 bases from V and 0 bases from J; bases unmatched to any gene: 6. The germline V gene has CDR1 ENHRY and CDR2 SYGVKD. DNA for the CDR3: TGTGCCATCAGGGACTTTAGCGGGAGCTCCTACAATGAGCAGTTCTTC. It codes for CAIRDFSGSSYNEQFF.

Remarks on this clonotype: The CDR3 ends on some other residue instead of the conserved phenylalanine or tryptophan, so this is likely a read error. The chain joins TRBV4-2 to TRBJ2-2, with 8 bases fitting TRBD1. The germline CDR1 and CDR2 sequences are LGHNA and YNFKEQ. The CDR3 is made up of 17 amino acids. CDR3 in DNA: TGTGACAGCCGCCCCCATGCCGGACAGGGCGGCGCCGGGGAGCTGTTTCTT. Translating it yields CDSRPHAGQGGAGELFL.

About this clonotype: The junction departs from the called germline gene at one end, perhaps through a read error. This sequence joins TRBV5-6 and TRBJ1-2, with 7 nucleotides matching TRBD1. The germline V gene has CDR1 SGHDT and CDR2 YYEEEE. This CDR3 has 14 residues. CDR3 bases: TGTGCCAGCAGCCAAATGGGACAGATCTATGGCTACACTTTC. Its translation is CASSQMGQIYGYTF.

CDR3 sequence (DNA): TGTGCCAGCAGCCTAACCCCCTACAATGAGCAGTTCTTC. It translates to CASSLTPYNEQFF. This chain links TRBV11-3 with TRBJ2-1, with D unresolved. The germline V and J ends were trimmed by 5 bases and 2 bases, with 7 bases remaining between them. Per germline, CDR1 SGHNT and CDR2 YENEEA. There are 13 residues in the CDR3.

About this clonotype itself: One junction end disagrees with the germline gene, perhaps due to a read error. The chain employs TRBV10-3 and TRBJ2-3; no reliable D call. This CDR3 is built from 13 residues. Germline V lookup: CDR1 ENHRY, CDR2 SYGVKD. CDR3 sequence: CTISESYADTQYF. CDR3 in DNA: TGCACCATCAGTGAGTCGTATGCGGATACGCAGTATTTT.

By sample fraction, this clonotype is medium-sized. This chain links TRBV14 with TRBJ2-3, with D unclear. V lost 0 bases, J lost 0 bases, and 13 bases lay in between. This CDR3 is built from 17 residues. CDR1 is SGHDN and CDR2 is FVKESK in the germline V gene. Written as DNA, the CDR3 is TGTGCCAGCAGCCAAGATCCGGCAAGTTCTAGCACAGATACGCAGTATTTT. As protein: CASSQDPASSSTDTQYF.

Judged by abundance, this clonotype is medium-sized. This chain connects TRBV30 to TRBJ2-4; TRBD2 matches at 8 bases. The CDR3 spans 12 residues. The V segment lost 5 bases and the J segment 6 bases; nucleotides outside the gene matches: 3. The germline gives CDR1 GTSNPN, CDR2 SVGIG (reference sequence). CDR3 loop: CAWAREGNIQYF. CDR3 in DNA: TGTGCCTGGGCCCGGGAGGGAAACATTCAGTACTTC.

This clonotype was seen once. One end of the junction fails to match germline, which may point to a read error. The chain carries TRBV20-1 and TRBJ1-6, with D uncertain. Germline-derived CDR1 and CDR2 are DFQATT and SNEGSKA (reference sequence). CDR3 length equals 15 residues. CDR3 region: CSARGRGSVSSPFHF. The DNA for the CDR3 is TGCAGTGCTAGAGGGCGGGGTTCCGTGAGCTCACCCTTCCACTTT.

The chain is built from TRBV5-4 and TRBJ2-7, with 10 bases matching TRBD2. The CDR3 is made up of 15 amino acids. V was clipped by 3 bases and J by 3 bases; unmatched bases: 6. Germline V gene sequence: CDR1 SGHNT, CDR2 YYREEE (reference sequence). CDR3 loop: CASSWLSSGSYEQYF. Written as DNA, the CDR3 is TGTGCCAGCAGCTGGCTATCTAGCGGGAGCTACGAGCAGTACTTC.

The chain is built from TRBV4-1 and TRBJ1-6; no clear D. Germline V gene lookup returns CDR1 MGHRA and CDR2 YSYEKL. The CDR3 sequence is 15 residues long. V shed 9 bases and J shed 9 bases, with 21 bases lying between them. CDR3 sequence (DNA): TGCGCCAGGCAAAACCCGGCATCTTGGGTTTCACCCCTCCACTTT. It codes for CARQNPASWVSPLHF.

By sample fraction, this clonotype is medium-sized. The chain couples TRBV6-5 to TRBJ1-1, with TRBD1 identical over 7 bases. The CDR3 spans 14 residues. Looked up from germline, CDR1 is MNHEY and CDR2 is SVGAGI. Trimming removed 4 bases from V and 1 base from J; junction bases left unmatched: 3. CDR3 in amino acids: CASSSRQGNTEAFF. DNA for the CDR3: TGTGCCAGCAGTTCAAGACAGGGGAACACTGAAGCTTTCTTT.